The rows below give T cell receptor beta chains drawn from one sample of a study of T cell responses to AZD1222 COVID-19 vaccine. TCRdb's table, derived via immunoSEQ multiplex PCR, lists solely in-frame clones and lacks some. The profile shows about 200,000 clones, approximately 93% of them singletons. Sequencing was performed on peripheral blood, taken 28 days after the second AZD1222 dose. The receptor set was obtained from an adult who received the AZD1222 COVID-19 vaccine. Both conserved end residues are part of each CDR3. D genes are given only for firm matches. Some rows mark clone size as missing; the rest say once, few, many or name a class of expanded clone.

CDR3 DNA: TGTGCCAGCAGCAGGACTAGCGGGGGGGCCTCAGATACGCAGTATTTT
CDR3 protein: CASSRTSGGASDTQYF
clone size: .
V gene: TRBV2
J gene: TRBJ2-3
D gene: TRBD2

CDR3 DNA: TGTGCCAGCAGCGTAGCATTGCTAGCCTCTGGAAACACCATATATTTT
CDR3 protein: CASSVALLASGNTIYF
clone size: .
V gene: TRBV9
J gene: TRBJ1-3
D gene: .

CDR3 DNA: TGTGCCAGCAGCCCGCTGGGGAGGGTGGGGACTGAAGCTTTCTTT
CDR3 protein: CASSPLGRVGTEAFF
clone size: .
V gene: TRBV3-1/TRBV3-2
J gene: TRBJ1-1
D gene: .

CDR3 DNA: TGTGCCAGCAGTTTACGACAGGGTGTCGAGACCCAGTACTTC
CDR3 protein: CASSLRQGVETQYF
clone size: .
V gene: TRBV6-2/TRBV6-3
J gene: TRBJ2-5
D gene: TRBD1

CDR3 DNA: TGTGCCAGCAGTTTTATGAGGGCCACTGAAGCTTTCTTT
CDR3 protein: CASSFMRATEAFF
clone size: .
V gene: TRBV28
J gene: TRBJ1-1
D gene: .

CDR3 DNA: TGTGCCAGCAGTGAAGCGCGATTGGGGGTCACAGATACGCAGTATTTT
CDR3 protein: CASSEARLGVTDTQYF
clone size: .
V gene: TRBV6-1
J gene: TRBJ2-3
D gene: .

CDR3 DNA: TGTGCCTGGAGTGGGACTAGCGGGGGGGTAGAAGAGCAGTTCTTC
CDR3 protein: CAWSGTSGGVEEQFF
clone size: .
V gene: TRBV30
J gene: TRBJ2-1
D gene: TRBD2

CDR3 DNA: TGCGCCAGCAGCCCGGACAGGGTGTTGGACGAGCAGTACTTC
CDR3 protein: CASSPDRVLDEQYF
clone size: .
V gene: TRBV5-1
J gene: TRBJ2-7
D gene: TRBD1

CDR3 DNA: TGCAGCATCCGGGCCTCGAACACCGGGGAGCTGTTTTTT
CDR3 protein: CSIRASNTGELFF
clone size: .
V gene: TRBV29-1
J gene: TRBJ2-2
D gene: .

CDR3 DNA: TGCGCCAGTATAGCTACGACGGGGAACACTGAAGCTTTCTTT
CDR3 protein: CASIATTGNTEAFF
clone size: .
V gene: TRBV5-1
J gene: TRBJ1-1
D gene: .

CDR3 DNA: TGTGCCAGCAGTGACCGGACCGGGGGGTTAGCCAAAAACATTCAGTACTTC
CDR3 protein: CASSDRTGGLAKNIQYF
clone size: .
V gene: TRBV25-1
J gene: TRBJ2-4
D gene: TRBD2

CDR3 DNA: TGTGCCTGGAGTTGGACTGCGAACACTGAAGCTTTCTTT
CDR3 protein: CAWSWTANTEAFF
clone size: .
V gene: TRBV30
J gene: TRBJ1-1
D gene: .

CDR3 DNA: TGTGCCAGCAGTGGTGGACGGGGTGGGACTGAAGCTTTCTTT
CDR3 protein: CASSGGRGGTEAFF
clone size: many
V gene: TRBV2
J gene: TRBJ1-1
D gene: .

CDR3 DNA: TGTGCCAGCAGTCAGGGGGCGCGGGATCAGCCCCAGCATTTT
CDR3 protein: CASSQGARDQPQHF
clone size: .
V gene: TRBV2
J gene: TRBJ1-5
D gene: TRBD1

CDR3 DNA: TGCGCCAGCAGCGAGGGAGACACTGAAAAACTGTTTTTT
CDR3 protein: CASSEGDTEKLFF
clone size: .
V gene: TRBV5-1
J gene: TRBJ1-4
D gene: .

CDR3 DNA: TGTGCCAGTAGTATAGATCGCGGGAATCAGCCCCAGCATTTT
CDR3 protein: CASSIDRGNQPQHF
clone size: .
V gene: TRBV19
J gene: TRBJ1-5
D gene: .

CDR3 DNA: TGTGCCAGCAGTCCCTCGGGCGGGGGAGCTGGAAACACCATATATTTT
CDR3 protein: CASSPSGGGAGNTIYF
clone size: .
V gene: TRBV7-9
J gene: TRBJ1-3
D gene: .

CDR3 DNA: TGTGCCAGCAGCTTAGTGCATCGCACTCAGGGGACTAAACGGTTCTTC
CDR3 protein: CASSLVHRTQGTKRFF
clone size: once
V gene: TRBV11-2
J gene: TRBJ2-1
D gene: .

CDR3 DNA: TGTGCCAGCAGCTTAAAATGGGGCGGAGATCAGCCCCAGCATTTT
CDR3 protein: CASSLKWGGDQPQHF
clone size: .
V gene: TRBV7-2
J gene: TRBJ1-5
D gene: .

CDR3 DNA: TGTGCCAGCAGCTCCCAGGGGGCCGGGGAGCTGTTTTTT
CDR3 protein: CASSSQGAGELFF
clone size: once
V gene: TRBV7-9
J gene: TRBJ2-2
D gene: TRBD1

CDR3 DNA: TGTGCCAGCAGCACCGGGACATCACGGGACACTGAAGCTTTCTTT
CDR3 protein: CASSTGTSRDTEAFF
clone size: .
V gene: TRBV5-4
J gene: TRBJ1-1
D gene: .

CDR3 DNA: TGTGCCAGTAAAGGGACAGGGGGCCTTCGGGAGACCCAGTACTTC
CDR3 protein: CASKGTGGLRETQYF
clone size: .
V gene: TRBV19
J gene: TRBJ2-5
D gene: TRBD1

CDR3 DNA: TGTGCCAGCAGCTTTTCAGGACTAGCGGGCTACAATGAGCAGTTCTTC
CDR3 protein: CASSFSGLAGYNEQFF
clone size: .
V gene: TRBV13
J gene: TRBJ2-1
D gene: TRBD2

CDR3 DNA: TGTGCCATCAGTGGTAGCGAAGAGACCCAGTACTTC
CDR3 protein: CAISGSEETQYF
clone size: .
V gene: TRBV10-3
J gene: TRBJ2-5
D gene: .

CDR3 DNA: TGTGCCAGCAGTGTCGTTAACAATGAGCAGTTCTTC
CDR3 protein: CASSVVNNEQFF
clone size: .
V gene: TRBV2
J gene: TRBJ2-1
D gene: .

CDR3 DNA: TGTGCCAGCAGTTTAGGGGGGGTAAGCACTGAAGCTTTCTTT
CDR3 protein: CASSLGGVSTEAFF
clone size: .
V gene: TRBV27
J gene: TRBJ1-1
D gene: .

CDR3 DNA: TGTGCCAGCAGTTTCGGATCCGGCGGCTCCTACGAGCAGTACTTC
CDR3 protein: CASSFGSGGSYEQYF
clone size: .
V gene: TRBV27
J gene: TRBJ2-7
D gene: .

CDR3 DNA: TGTGCTAGTGGTTTGGCAGCTAGCAATCAGCCCCAGCATTTT
CDR3 protein: CASGLAASNQPQHF
clone size: .
V gene: TRBV12-5
J gene: TRBJ1-5
D gene: .

CDR3 DNA: TGTGCCAGCAGCTTAGTTCTGGACACTGAAGCTTTCTTT
CDR3 protein: CASSLVLDTEAFF
clone size: once
V gene: TRBV7-8
J gene: TRBJ1-1
D gene: .

CDR3 DNA: TGTGCCAGCAGTTCGAAGGCTCGAGGCTACACCTTC
CDR3 protein: CASSSKARGYTF
clone size: .
V gene: TRBV28
J gene: TRBJ1-2
D gene: .

CDR3 DNA: TGCGCCAGCAGCTGGCAAGGGACAGGGGCCCAAGAGTTCTTC
CDR3 protein: CASSWQGTGAQEFF
clone size: .
V gene: TRBV5-1
J gene: TRBJ2-1
D gene: TRBD1

CDR3 DNA: TGCGCCAGCAGCGGGGGACAGGGGGCCAGAATGTGGACAGATACGCAGTATTTT
CDR3 protein: CASSGGQGARMWTDTQYF
clone size: .
V gene: TRBV5-1
J gene: TRBJ2-3
D gene: TRBD1

CDR3 DNA: TGTGCCAGCAGTTTCGGGACTAGCGGACCCAATGAGCAGTTCTTC
CDR3 protein: CASSFGTSGPNEQFF
clone size: .
V gene: TRBV27
J gene: TRBJ2-1
D gene: TRBD2

CDR3 DNA: TGCAGCGTCCTAATAGCGGGGGCCGGGTGGGAGCAGTACTTC
CDR3 protein: CSVLIAGAGWEQYF
clone size: .
V gene: TRBV29-1
J gene: TRBJ2-7
D gene: TRBD2

CDR3 DNA: TGTGCCAGCTCAAGTAACAGGGATACTGAAGCTTTCTTT
CDR3 protein: CASSSNRDTEAFF
clone size: .
V gene: TRBV18
J gene: TRBJ1-1
D gene: .

CDR3 DNA: TGTGCCAGCAGCCCCGGGACAGGGGGATATGGCTACACCTTC
CDR3 protein: CASSPGTGGYGYTF
clone size: .
V gene: TRBV5-6
J gene: TRBJ1-2
D gene: TRBD1

CDR3 DNA: TGTGCCATTGCCACAGGGTTAGTGATAGGCTACACCTTC
CDR3 protein: CAIATGLVIGYTF
clone size: .
V gene: TRBV27
J gene: TRBJ1-2
D gene: .

CDR3 DNA: TGTGCCAGCAGTGAAGCGAGGACAAACCGGGGCGAGCAGTACTTC
CDR3 protein: CASSEARTNRGEQYF
clone size: few
V gene: TRBV2
J gene: TRBJ2-7
D gene: .

CDR3 DNA: TGCGCCAGCAGGCCGGGCCATACCGAACCGCTAAAAGTCTCTGAAGCTTTCTTT
CDR3 protein: CASRPGHTEPLKVSEAFF
clone size: .
V gene: TRBV5-1
J gene: TRBJ1-1
D gene: .

CDR3 DNA: TGTGCCAGCAGTTACTCGTCGAGGCTTAATGAAAAACTGTTTTTT
CDR3 protein: CASSYSSRLNEKLFF
clone size: .
V gene: TRBV6-6
J gene: TRBJ1-4
D gene: .

CDR3 DNA: TGTGCCACCAGCAGAGATCAGGGGGGCTACGAGCAGTACTTC
CDR3 protein: CATSRDQGGYEQYF
clone size: .
V gene: TRBV15
J gene: TRBJ2-7
D gene: .

CDR3 DNA: TGTGCCAGCAGCCATTGGGGCGGGGGTGATGGTGAGCAGTTCTTC
CDR3 protein: CASSHWGGGDGEQFF
clone size: .
V gene: TRBV3-1/TRBV3-2
J gene: TRBJ2-1
D gene: TRBD2

CDR3 DNA: TGTGCCAGCAGCACGGGCCGAAACTATGGCTACACCTTC
CDR3 protein: CASSTGRNYGYTF
clone size: .
V gene: TRBV5-6
J gene: TRBJ1-2
D gene: .

CDR3 DNA: TGTGCCAGCAGTCCACAAGGCTATAATTCACCCCTCCACTTT
CDR3 protein: CASSPQGYNSPLHF
clone size: .
V gene: TRBV6-5
J gene: TRBJ1-6
D gene: .

CDR3 DNA: TGTGCCAGTAGTGCCGGTTGGGGGGACGCTGGCTATGGCTACACCTTC
CDR3 protein: CASSAGWGDAGYGYTF
clone size: .
V gene: TRBV19
J gene: TRBJ1-2
D gene: .

CDR3 DNA: TGTGCCAGCAGTTTATCCCCCTCGGCCGGTTACTACGAGCAGTACTTC
CDR3 protein: CASSLSPSAGYYEQYF
clone size: .
V gene: TRBV27
J gene: TRBJ2-7
D gene: .

CDR3 DNA: TGTGCCAGCAGCTTAGGCGGGACTTTACAAACCGGGGAGCTGTTTTTT
CDR3 protein: CASSLGGTLQTGELFF
clone size: .
V gene: TRBV7-2
J gene: TRBJ2-2
D gene: .

CDR3 DNA: TGTGCCAGCAGTTACCGAGGCAATCAGCCCCAGCATTTT
CDR3 protein: CASSYRGNQPQHF
clone size: .
V gene: TRBV6-2/TRBV6-3
J gene: TRBJ1-5
D gene: .

CDR3 DNA: TGTGCCAGCAGCGTAGGGGAGGACACTGAAGCTTTCTTT
CDR3 protein: CASSVGEDTEAFF
clone size: .
V gene: TRBV9
J gene: TRBJ1-1
D gene: .

CDR3 DNA: TGTGCCAGCAGTGGTGGGACAGGAGGTTCAACTAATGAAAAACTGTTTTTT
CDR3 protein: CASSGGTGGSTNEKLFF
clone size: .
V gene: TRBV2
J gene: TRBJ1-4
D gene: TRBD1

CDR3 DNA: TGCGCCAGCAGGATCCCAGGGGCGGTTGGGTTTTTT
CDR3 protein: CASRIPGAVGFF
clone size: .
V gene: TRBV23-1
J gene: TRBJ1-4
D gene: .

CDR3 DNA: TGTGCCAGCAGCTTGGCAGGGATTACCTACGAGCAGTACTTC
CDR3 protein: CASSLAGITYEQYF
clone size: .
V gene: TRBV11-2
J gene: TRBJ2-7
D gene: .